These 10 T cell receptor beta chains were sequenced from one sample in a study of cytomegalovirus exposure and HLA in healthy donors (dated by TCRdb to between 2016 and 2019). Library generation was performed with the immunoSEQ multiplex PCR assay. A mixture of 60 forward primers for TCR Vbeta segments and 13 reverse primers for TCR Jbeta segments was used in the multiplex PCR. TCRdb mirrors the immuneACCESS table, restricted to in-frame sequences. Some clones are absent from its copies; in checked studies, under half trace to an unresolved V gene, and the reason for the others is unknown. In all, the sample holds about 160,000 clones, and about 75% of those were seen once. The ten largest clones capture around 2.5% of the sample. The sequencing sample was made of PBMCs. The source is a female donor in good health and CMV-seronegative.

The V gene is TRBV27, the J gene TRBJ2-5; 7 bases are shared with TRBD2. The V segment lost 6 bases and the J segment 3 bases; nucleotides outside the gene matches: 7. Germline lookup yields CDR1 MNHEY and CDR2 SMNVEV (reference sequence). This CDR3 contains 14 residues. CDR3 DNA: TGTGCCAGCAGCCTGGGGGGACTAAAAGAGACCCAGTACTTC. This encodes CASSLGGLKETQYF.

The chain carries TRBV27 and TRBJ2-2, with TRBD2 matching over 10 bases. Germline trimming cut 4 bases from V and 6 bases from J; bases unmatched to any gene: 14. Germline V gene data show CDR1 as MNHEY and CDR2 as SMNVEV (reference sequence). The CDR3 loop spans 18 amino acids. CDR3 in DNA: TGTGCCAGCAGTTCCCCTACTAGCGGGGTTCCTTCGGCCGGGGAGCTGTTTTTT. This codes for CASSSPTSGVPSAGELFF.

Only a few counts were recorded for this clone. The chain combines TRBV6-1 with TRBJ1-5; TRBD1 might be the D (5 bases). The V and J ends lost 4 bases and 5 bases respectively, with 9 bases between them. Looked up from germline, CDR1 is MNHNS and CDR2 is SASEGT. This CDR3 region has 13 residues. CDR3 sequence (DNA): TGTGCCAGCAGTGTAGGAGGGGATCAGCCCCAGCATTTT. Its protein product is CASSVGGDQPQHF.

The CDR3 region is CARRTGDGNTEAFF. DNA of the CDR3: TGTGCCAGGAGGACAGGAGACGGGAACACTGAAGCTTTCTTT. J is TRBJ1-1 and V is TRBV5-8; 7 positions agree with TRBD1. The CDR3 loop spans 14 amino acids. Trimming at V came to 8 bases and at J to 1 base, leaving 8 bases not matched to a gene. The germline V gene encodes CDR1 SGHTS and CDR2 YDEGEE.

This chain connects TRBV5-6 to TRBJ2-1; D not resolved. Trimming removed 3 bases from V and 6 bases from J, with 10 bases in between. From germline, CDR1 is SGHDT and CDR2 YYEEEE. This CDR3 spans 13 amino acids. Written as DNA, the CDR3 is TGTGCCAGCAGCTCCGGGTTAGTCAATGAGCAGTTCTTC. Translating gives CASSSGLVNEQFF.

The V call is TRBV5-6, the J call TRBJ2-3; D might be TRBD1 (6 bases). Trimming took 4 bases from V and 2 from J, leaving 17 bases between them. This CDR3 has 16 residues. Germline V gene sequence: CDR1 SGHDT, CDR2 YYEEEE. The CDR3 coding sequence is TGTGCCAGCAGCGGGGGAGCTGGACAGTACACAGATACGCAGTATTTT. It codes for CASSGGAGQYTDTQYF. The entire variable domain, with the rest obtained from reference TRBV5-6 and TRBJ2-3, is as follows: DAGVTQSPTHLIKTRGQQVTLRCSPKSGHDTVSWYQQALGQGPQFIFQYYEEEERQRGNFPDRFSGHQFPNYSSELNVNALLLGDSALYLCASSGGAGQYTDTQYFGPGTRLTVL.

CDR3 residues: CASSLGQGEYGYTF. The CDR3 nucleotides are TGTGCCAGCAGCTTGGGACAGGGGGAATATGGCTACACCTTC. The V call is TRBV28, the J call TRBJ1-2; 11 bases are shared with TRBD1. This CDR3 is built from 14 residues. Germline V lookup: CDR1 MDHEN, CDR2 SYDVKM. With V trimmed by 6 bases and J by 5 bases, 5 bases remained unmatched.

The CDR3 spells CSVSGTSLYNEQFF. The CDR3 nucleotides are TGCAGCGTCTCCGGGACTAGCCTTTACAATGAGCAGTTCTTC. The V call is TRBV29-1, the J call TRBJ2-1, with 9 positions matching TRBD2. The CDR3 sequence is 14 residues long. After removal of 6 bases from V and 4 bases from J, the junction contained 7 bases not matched to a gene. Germline CDR1 and CDR2: SQVTM and ANQGSEA.

The V gene is TRBV5-1, the J gene TRBJ2-2, with D maybe TRBD2 (6 bases). Trimming cost V 0 bases and J 4 bases, with 10 bases left between them. The CDR3 is made up of 15 amino acids. Germline V gene sequence: CDR1 SGHRS, CDR2 YFSETQ. CDR3 sequence (DNA): TGCGCCAGCAGCTTGGTTAGGGGAGGCACCGGGGAGCTGTTTTTT. It encodes CASSLVRGGTGELFF.

The chain has TRBV5-1 and TRBJ2-1, with 9 bases aligning to TRBD2. The germline V gene has CDR1 SGHRS and CDR2 YFSETQ. This CDR3 region has 15 residues. With V trimmed by 0 bases and J by 6 bases, 4 bases remained unmatched. The CDR3 sequence: CASSLGIAGVNEQFF. The CDR3 DNA follows: TGCGCCAGCAGCTTGGGGATAGCGGGAGTCAATGAGCAGTTCTTC.